Described below is a single T cell receptor (beta chain) sequence and its context. What it binds is not known. The data are from a study of T cell responses to AZD1222 COVID-19 vaccine. TCRdb keeps only in-frame clones here, not all; method: immunoSEQ multiplex PCR. The sample records 130,000 to 150,000 clones, over 80% being singletons. The CDR3 is made up of 17 amino acids. Trimming shortened V by 4 bases and J by 0 bases, and 16 bases separated the two germline ends. Per germline, CDR1 MGHRA and CDR2 YSYEKL. Whole-study results and caveats: Repertoire samples came only from after the peak T cell response.

Sequencing used peripheral blood, obtained on day 0 of MenACWY control vaccination. The TCR comes from an adult in good health. The chain couples TRBV4-1 to TRBJ2-1, with D perhaps matching TRBD2 (5 bases). The CDR3 here is CASSPLGAVSSYNEQFF. CDR3 DNA sequence: TGCGCCAGCAGCCCGCTGGGAGCGGTCAGCTCCTACAATGAGCAGTTCTTC.